These T cell receptor beta chains were read from a single sample in a study of shared clonotypes between healthy human individuals. Produced via immunoSEQ multiplex PCR; TCRdb's table is partial and in-frame only. The data hold about 980,000 clones, with about three quarters observed a single time. Sequenced: memory CD4+ T cells sorted from blood. These receptor sequences come from a man between 18 and 29 years old in good health. The CDR3 runs from the conserved cysteine through the conserved F or W. Fields, in order: clone size, D gene, J gene, V gene, CDR3 DNA, CDR3 protein. The D gene is left open where the match is weak. The size of a clone is reported for some rows only, either as once, few or many, or as a class for expanded clones.

size: NA
D: TRBD1
J: TRBJ1-2
V: TRBV6-5
DNA: TGTGCCACCGGACAGGGAAGCGGCTACACCTTC
CDR3: CATGQGSGYTF

size: NA
D: TRBD2
J: TRBJ2-1
V: TRBV7-2
DNA: TGTGCCAGCAGTCCCAACGGGAGGGGATATGAGCAGTTCTTC
CDR3: CASSPNGRGYEQFF

size: NA
D: TRBD2
J: TRBJ2-1
V: TRBV6-6
DNA: TGTGCCAGCAGTTCGGGCAGGCTAGCGGCTTACAATGAGCAGTTCTTC
CDR3: CASSSGRLAAYNEQFF

size: NA
D: NA
J: TRBJ1-3
V: TRBV7-9
DNA: TGTGCCAGCAGCTTATTACAGGGTAGCTCTGGAAACACCATATATTTT
CDR3: CASSLLQGSSGNTIYF

size: NA
D: TRBD2
J: TRBJ2-5
V: TRBV7-2
DNA: TGTGCCAGCAGCCTTCGACTAGCGGGGGCCAAAGAGACCCAGTACTTC
CDR3: CASSLRLAGAKETQYF

size: NA
D: TRBD2
J: TRBJ2-1
V: TRBV30
DNA: TGTGCCTGGAGTACTGGGACTAGCGGCAATGAGCAGTTCTTC
CDR3: CAWSTGTSGNEQFF

size: NA
D: NA
J: TRBJ2-6
V: TRBV18
DNA: TGTGCCAGCTCACCCTCTGGGGCCAACGTCCTGACTTTC
CDR3: CASSPSGANVLTF

size: NA
D: TRBD1
J: TRBJ2-5
V: TRBV29-1
DNA: TGCAGCTTCCCCCCCTTTGGACAGGGAGAGACCCAGTACTTC
CDR3: CSFPPFGQGETQYF

size: NA
D: NA
J: TRBJ1-4
V: TRBV6-1
DNA: TGTGCCAGCAGTGGACAGATTGGAATAGGTGAAAAACTGTTTTTT
CDR3: CASSGQIGIGEKLFF

size: NA
D: NA
J: TRBJ2-2
V: TRBV9
DNA: TGTGCCAGCAGCGTCCGCGTCACCGGGGAGCTGTTTTTT
CDR3: CASSVRVTGELFF

size: NA
D: NA
J: TRBJ2-2
V: TRBV7-2
DNA: TGTGCCAGCAGCTTATACGGGAGTCCCGGAACCGGGGAGCTGTTTTTT
CDR3: CASSLYGSPGTGELFF

size: NA
D: TRBD2
J: TRBJ2-1
V: TRBV5-4
DNA: TGTGCCAGCAGAATACTGACTAGCGGGAGGTCCTACAATGAGCAGTTCTTC
CDR3: CASRILTSGRSYNEQFF

size: NA
D: NA
J: TRBJ1-1
V: TRBV6-6
DNA: TGTGCCAGCCGAAGTGCGACGACTGAAGCTTTCTTT
CDR3: CASRSATTEAFF

size: NA
D: TRBD1
J: TRBJ2-1
V: TRBV28
DNA: TGTGCCAGTACCGATGGGACAGGGGTGCGCAATGAGCAGTTCTTC
CDR3: CASTDGTGVRNEQFF

size: once
D: NA
J: TRBJ2-3
V: TRBV29-1
DNA: TGCAGCGGGGGGACAGATACGCAGTATTTT
CDR3: CSGGTDTQYF

size: NA
D: NA
J: TRBJ2-2
V: TRBV7-9
DNA: TGTGCCAGCAGCTTAGGACGCGAGGGGGAGCTGTTTTTT
CDR3: CASSLGREGELFF

size: NA
D: TRBD1
J: TRBJ2-1
V: TRBV5-4
DNA: TGTGCCAGCAGCTTGGAGACAGGGCGCAATGAGCAGTTCTTC
CDR3: CASSLETGRNEQFF

size: NA
D: TRBD2
J: TRBJ2-5
V: TRBV11-2
DNA: TGTGCCAGCAGCTTAGCGGGAGGGATGGAGACCCAGTACTTC
CDR3: CASSLAGGMETQYF

size: NA
D: NA
J: TRBJ2-7
V: TRBV11-2
DNA: TGTGCCAGCAGCTTACAGGATTTCTACGAGCAGTACTTC
CDR3: CASSLQDFYEQYF

size: NA
D: NA
J: TRBJ1-2
V: TRBV7-9
DNA: TGTGCCAGCAGCCAAATGGGTCAGGGCGCGAGTGGCTACACCTTC
CDR3: CASSQMGQGASGYTF

size: NA
D: TRBD1
J: TRBJ1-3
V: TRBV6-5
DNA: TGTGCCAGCAGAACAGGACAGGGAACTGGAAACACCATATATTTT
CDR3: CASRTGQGTGNTIYF

size: NA
D: NA
J: TRBJ1-4
V: TRBV6-5
DNA: TGTGCCAGCAGAATAGGGGGAACAAGTGAAAAACTGTTTTTT
CDR3: CASRIGGTSEKLFF

size: few
D: NA
J: TRBJ1-5
V: TRBV5-6
DNA: TGTGCCAGCAGCTCGGGCCTGAAGGGGGTCGGTCAGCCCCAGCATTTT
CDR3: CASSSGLKGVGQPQHF